This TCR beta chain was observed in a study of identical twins (dated by TCRdb to 2015 to 2016). For the wider study: TCR alpha and beta repertoires from monozygotic twins, unrelated adults of various ages and cord blood were deep-sequenced to test whether fetal clonotypes persist. To rule out contamination, replicate twin experiments were performed at different times with different library preparation protocols. Here is what the overall study found, with its caveats: Abundant cord blood beta clonotypes had fewer insertions, young adult naive repertoires showed a similar but weaker trend, and memory repertoires showed no such trend. Conclusions relied on cross-sectional statistical analysis, since the same donors could not be followed over many years. Zero-insertion analyses could be partly confounded by invariant T cells such as MAIT and iNKT, though diverse VJ usage argued against such confounding for most clonotypes. In monozygotic twins, out-of-frame TCR alpha sharing was systematically underestimated by recombination models, although the models agreed with sharing between unrelated individuals. Compared with coincidental sharing between unrelated individuals, out-of-frame TCR alpha sequences shared between twins showed an excess of sequences with low generation probability. A weaker excess of twin sharing was found in beta out-of-frame sequences because the signal-to-noise ratio was lowered by fewer shared sequences.

Library prep was done by 5' RACE. TCRdb names Illumina HiSeq 2000 as the instrument used. Template switching added a universal primer binding site, and the final cDNA carried a unique molecular identifier that allowed TCR cDNA molecules to be counted accurately. First-strand cDNA for TCR alpha and beta chains was synthesized from specific primers in the conserved constant-segment region. To control for contamination, every cDNA library was double barcoded, receiving both a SMART-Mk sample barcode and Illumina barcodes. TruSeq adapter sequences, together with Illumina sample barcodes, were added in two successive PCR steps. TCR alpha and beta cDNA libraries were sequenced on the Illumina HiSeq platform with custom primers. The published analysis was carried out like this. MiGEC processed the raw reads to extract unique molecular identifiers, while MiXCR was used to determine the CDR3 positions. Recombination models were inferred per individual with the repgenHMM and IGoR tools using an EM algorithm. The analysis of shared clonotypes was done with the tcR package in R, with sharing normalized by the product of cloneset sizes. Out-of-frame nonproductive sequences were analyzed to study raw recombination free of thymic and clonal selection effects. The raw public data were reprocessed by TCRdb itself: fastp quality trimming at Q25, MiXCR clonotype calling, in-frame beta chains only. Every CDR3 protein is listed once, alongside the most common genes and DNA of its rows. The V and J calls were determined by TCRdb, not by the authors. Counted in this sample were hundreds of thousands of distinct CDR3 sequences; around 6.1% of them appeared once. The ten largest account for 1.5% to 2% of the sample.

The junction shows trimming of 5 bases on V and 4 bases on J, and the gene matches do not reach 9 bases of it. The CDR3 has 16 amino acids, counting the end cysteine and phenylalanine. Of all the DNA, just the CDR3 is kept, 48 bases in frame from base 1. There are many counts of this clonotype. The antigen it binds to is not known. The input lacks base qualities; no much larger clone sits a single base away. All donors were healthy Caucasians. The study also sequenced three unrelated non-twin adults: a male aged 18 to 30, a male aged 50 to 59 and a female aged 50 to 59. Miltenyi CD45RO+ enrichment and human naive T-cell isolation kits were used to isolate memory (CD45RO+) and naive T cells from PBMC.

Sequencing was done on a sample of naive T cells sorted from blood. Read against the paper, the sample's cell subset or site label means: cells isolated with a human naive T-cell isolation kit. This TCR was sampled from a man aged 18 to 30 in good health. The V gene is TRBV12-3 or TRBV12-4 and the J gene is TRBJ1-3, and 9 junctional nucleotides match TRBD1. The CDR3 corresponds to CASSINTGQGGNTIYF. At the DNA level, the sequence is TGTGCCAGCAGTATCAACACGGGACAGGGAGGAAACACCATATATTTT.